Included here is one T cell receptor (beta chain) sequence, with context. Its antigen target is currently unknown. A much more abundant neighbour one base away suggests this may be a read error. From the germline V gene (reference sequence), CDR1 is DFQATT and CDR2 is SNEGSKA. At the junction V is shortened by 0 bases and J by 3 bases, with 11 bases in between. There are 14 amino acids in the CDR3, from cysteine to phenylalanine inclusive. The read is trimmed to its CDR3 DNA, 42 bases read in frame from base 1. Libraries came from multiplex PCR. Sequencer: Illumina HiSeq 2500. TCRbeta libraries were built by three rounds of nested PCR using primers (Table S4), following protocols modified from ARM-PCR. Before sequencing, PCR products of 200-500 bp were excised from the gel and purified with the QIAquick gel extraction kit. Regarding the original processing steps: Reads were cleaned using Trimmomatic, were merged into complete CDR3 sequences using FLASH, and were assigned to V(D)J germline segments using MiTCR. Clonal diversity was calculated as the inverse Simpson's index using VDJtools. In-frame sequences lacking a premature stop codon were counted as productive reads. Through fastp at Q25 and MiXCR, TCRdb rebuilt clones from the public reads, retaining in-frame beta chains. Every CDR3 protein is listed once, alongside the most common genes and DNA of its rows. The V and J calls and clone size come from TCRdb's table, not from the authors' own analysis. The sample includes approximately 120,000 distinct CDR3 sequences, with roughly 67% observed a single time. Together, the top ten hold roughly 12% of the sample.

This sample is part of a study of tumor and adjacent non-tumor tissue in lung cancer (dated by TCRdb to about 2018). Notes on the research overall: Of the cohort, eleven to twelve patients had adenocarcinoma, 2 had squamous cell carcinoma and 1 had small cell lung cancer. The roughly 15 patients were aged roughly 31 to 80 years, included ten or so men and 5 women, and had TNM stage I to III disease. Sequencing generated a total of approximately 130,000,000 productive TCRbeta reads, averaging about 4.17 million reads per sample. Bulk TCRbeta repertoires were compared between lung tumor tissue and matched distant non-tumor lung tissue obtained from 15 lung cancer patients. TCRbeta CDR3 sequencing was performed on thirty paired specimens, with one tumor sample and one normal lung sample collected per patient.

The research as a whole found: A significantly larger cumulative share of the repertoire was made up by the top 100 clones in normal lung than in tumor tissue. Neither the sequencing platform nor unique molecular identifiers are named or mentioned anywhere in the methods. TCR diversity (inverse Simpson) was significantly higher in tumor than in normal lung tissue (roughly 430 vs 170, P = 0.0075, Mann-Whitney U test). Because peripheral blood was not sequenced, blood TCRbeta repertoires in the lung cancer patients of the study were not examined. Only around 15 patients were included in the cohort, and the need for larger samples and more detailed clinical data was noted by the authors. Significantly higher TCR diversity was found in younger patients, and higher tumor TCR diversity was associated with shorter overall and disease-free survival.

RNA was isolated from bulk, unsorted tissue, and RNA quality was assessed with a NanoDrop ND-1000 and an Agilent 2100. The donors were newly diagnosed lung cancer patients admitted for thoracic surgery in China from August to November 2014 who had not received prior chemotherapy. Anyone who had undergone radiotherapy or chemotherapy before, or who had another cancer at the same time, was left out of the study. Pieces of surgical tissue measuring about 1-2.1 cm3 were kept in RNAlater solution and held at -80 degrees C until needed. Sequencing was carried out using lung tumor tissue. Here the chain combines TRBV20-1 and TRBJ1-1; no confident D gene assignment can be made. The receptor comes from a man aged 25-45 years with non-small cell lung cancer. The DNA sequence is TGCAGTGCTAGAGAGGAGGGATTGGACACTGAAGCTTTCTTT. Translation gives CSAREEGLDTEAFF.